Each of the 24 T cell receptor beta chains below was sequenced from the same sample in a study of blood T cell repertoires in COVID-19. The table came from immunoSEQ multiplex PCR; TCRdb's copy has only in-frame clones and leaves some out. The sample has 410,000 or so clones, approximately 91% seen once. The sequenced material came from peripheral blood. The origin of the receptors is a woman aged 40 to 50 with COVID-19, enrolled during active disease.

The chain carries TRBV27 and TRBJ2-7, with a tentative D call TRBD2 (5 bases). This CDR3 contains 15 residues. V was clipped by 0 bases and J by 0 bases, with 9 bases between them. The germline gives CDR1 MNHEY, CDR2 SMNVEV (reference sequence). CDR3 sequence reads: CASSLSMGSSYEQYF. As DNA, the CDR3 is TGTGCCAGCAGTTTATCGATGGGGAGCTCCTACGAGCAGTACTTC.

The V gene is TRBV30, the J gene TRBJ1-1; TRBD1 is a possible D gene (5 bases). Trimming took 0 bases from V and 3 from J, leaving 14 bases between them. CDR3 length equals 15 residues. CDR1 and CDR2 (germline): GTSNPN, SVGIG (reference sequence). The CDR3 loop reads CAWSVGGAGDTEAFF. The CDR3 coding sequence is TGTGCCTGGAGTGTCGGAGGGGCCGGGGACACTGAAGCTTTCTTT.

The V gene is TRBV5-6, the J gene TRBJ1-1; possible D gene TRBD1, 5 bases. With 5 bases removed from V and 5 bases from J, the gap between germline ends came to 13 bases. The germline CDR1 and CDR2 sequences are SGHDT and YYEEEE. The CDR3 length is 13 residues. The DNA for the CDR3 is TGTGCCAGCAGACCCAGGGAACGGACTGAAGCTTTCTTT. It specifies CASRPRERTEAFF. Supplemented by reference TRBV5-6 and TRBJ1-1, the full variable domain reads DAGVTQSPTHLIKTRGQQVTLRCSPKSGHDTVSWYQQALGQGPQFIFQYYEEEERQRGNFPDRFSGHQFPNYSSELNVNALLLGDSALYLCASRPRERTEAFFGQGTRLTVV.

The chain is built from TRBV27 and TRBJ2-1; possibly TRBD2 for D (5 bases). Germline values: CDR1 MNHEY, CDR2 SMNVEV (reference sequence). The CDR3 runs 15 residues. The V gene lost 6 bases and the J gene lost 1 base, with 13 bases spanning the gap. CDR3 DNA: TGTGCCAGCAGGCTAGCCGGGTTGTCCTACAATGAGCAGTTCTTC. Encoded protein: CASRLAGLSYNEQFF.

The chain joins TRBV7-9 to TRBJ1-2, with D hard to call. The CDR3 contains 13 residues. Germline assignment: CDR1 SEHNR and CDR2 FQNEAQ (reference sequence). Trimming took 8 bases from V and 6 from J, leaving 16 bases between them. CDR3 in DNA: TGTGCCAGCGGCCCCGCCCTGGCGGATGGCTACACCTTC. Encoded protein: CASGPALADGYTF.

The chain employs TRBV9 and TRBJ1-4; D might be TRBD1 (6 bases). The V gene lost 0 bases and the J gene lost 0 bases, with 27 bases spanning the gap. The CDR3 totals 22 residues. CDR1 and CDR2 from the germline V gene are SGDLS and YYNGEE. The CDR3 here is CASSVEGFFGQPEAATNEKLFF. The CDR3 DNA reads TGTGCCAGCAGCGTAGAGGGGTTTTTCGGACAGCCCGAAGCTGCAACTAATGAAAAACTGTTTTTT.

This chain connects TRBV24-1 to TRBJ1-2; no clear D gene. Germline assignment: CDR1 KGHDR and CDR2 SFDVKD. Trimming left V 9 bases short and J 2 bases short, with 12 bases between. This CDR3 has 13 residues. CDR3 sequence: CATSGFENYGYTF. In DNA form, the CDR3 reads TGTGCCACCTCGGGGTTCGAAAACTATGGCTACACCTTC.

The chain couples TRBV5-6 to TRBJ1-5; D gene uncertain. CDR1 and CDR2 from the germline V gene are SGHDT and YYEEEE. The CDR3 length is 14 residues. Deletions cut 0 bases from V and 3 bases from J, with 7 bases between. The CDR3 bases are TGTGCCAGCAGCTTGGCAGGTTACAATCAGCCCCAGCATTTT. Residues: CASSLAGYNQPQHF.

The chain recombines TRBV28 with TRBJ1-4; D not resolved. Germline-derived CDR1 and CDR2 are MDHEN and SYDVKM. Trimming took 2 bases from V and 7 from J, leaving 11 bases between them. This CDR3 region has 14 residues. This CDR3 reads CASSLGQRSEKLFF. For the CDR3, the DNA is TGTGCCAGCAGTTTAGGCCAGAGGAGTGAAAAACTGTTTTTT.

The chain recombines TRBV14 with TRBJ2-7; the match to TRBD1 covers 7 bases. This CDR3 is 17 amino acids long. Trimming cost V 7 bases and J 5 bases; bases outside gene matches: 20. CDR1 is SGHDN and CDR2 is FVKESK in the germline V gene. The CDR3 spells CASTKKIVVRQGHEQYF. As DNA, the CDR3 is TGTGCCAGCACCAAGAAAATCGTAGTAAGACAGGGACACGAGCAGTACTTC.

The chain carries TRBV6-6 and TRBJ2-7; the D gene is possibly TRBD1 (6 bases). This CDR3 is 14 amino acids long. In germline, CDR1 is MNHNY, CDR2 SVGAGI (reference sequence). Trimming removed 3 bases at V and 2 bases at J, with 11 bases between. The CDR3 region has the DNA TGTGCCAGCAGTTATAGATCAGGGGCCTACGAGCAGTACTTC. Residues: CASSYRSGAYEQYF.

The J gene is TRBJ2-1, the V gene TRBV7-2, with 10 bases aligning to TRBD2. The germline CDR1 and CDR2 sequences are SGHTA and FQGNSA. V lost 5 bases to trimming and J lost 7 bases; unmatched junction nucleotides: 8. This CDR3 region has 15 residues. CDR3 region: CASSTSGGAFNEQFF. The CDR3 DNA is TGTGCCAGCAGCACAAGCGGGGGGGCCTTTAATGAGCAGTTCTTC.

The table lists this clone with a count of one. This chain uses TRBV6-2 or TRBV6-3 with TRBJ1-2, with 7 bases fitting TRBD1. Trimming at V came to 4 bases and at J to 3 bases, leaving 11 bases not matched to a gene. CDR1 and CDR2 (germline): MNHEY, SVGEGT. The CDR3 runs 16 residues. The CDR3 nucleotides are TGTGCCAGCAGTTCTCATATCGACAGGGCGTACTATGGCTACACCTTC. This translates into CASSSHIDRAYYGYTF.

This sequence joins TRBV9 and TRBJ1-2, with no clear D. V was clipped by 4 bases and J by 4 bases, with 26 bases between them. CDR1 is SGDLS, CDR2 YYNGEE, per germline. CDR3 length equals 18 residues. The CDR3 DNA sequence: TGTGCCAGCAGCCCCCACGCGGGTGGGGTAGGGAGGGTCTATGGCTACACCTTC. As protein: CASSPHAGGVGRVYGYTF.

The rearrangement links TRBV6-4 to TRBJ1-5; D uncertain. V lost 4 bases, J lost 0 bases, and 4 bases lay in between. This CDR3 has 13 amino acids. CDR1 MRHNA and CDR2 SNTAGT come from the germline V gene. This CDR3 is CASSVNSNQPQHF. CDR3 coding DNA: TGTGCCAGCAGTGTAAATAGCAATCAGCCCCAGCATTTT.

This clone appeared once. The CDR3 region is CASSSITGRYEKLFF. For the CDR3, the DNA is TGTGCCAGCAGCTCGATTACAGGCCGATACGAAAAACTGTTTTTT. The rearrangement links TRBV7-8 to TRBJ1-4, with D maybe TRBD1 (5 bases). Germline lookup yields CDR1 SGHVS and CDR2 FQNEAQ. V was pared by 4 bases and J by 8 bases, with 17 bases between. The CDR3 contains 15 residues.

The chain uses TRBV28 and TRBJ2-7, with 8 bases lining up with TRBD2. Germline assignment: CDR1 MDHEN and CDR2 SYDVKM. This CDR3 contains 14 residues. The V gene end was trimmed by 6 bases and the J gene end by 2 bases; junction bases not matched to a gene: 6. CDR3 sequence (DNA): TGTGCCAGCAGCCGAACTAGCGGAACCTACGAGCAGTACTTC. Its translation is CASSRTSGTYEQYF.

Only one count was recorded for this clone. This chain uses TRBV19 with TRBJ1-6; D perhaps matches TRBD1 (6 bases). The CDR3 runs to 15 residues. Trimming took 6 bases from V and 2 from J, leaving 11 bases between them. Germline CDR1 LNHDA, CDR2 SQIVND (reference sequence). This CDR3 reads CASRTGGPYNSPLHF. DNA of the CDR3: TGTGCCAGTAGGACCGGGGGGCCCTATAATTCACCCCTCCACTTT.

The V and J genes are TRBV6-4 and TRBJ2-3; 7 bases agree with TRBD2. V lost 5 bases, J lost 8 bases, and 1 base stayed unmatched. Germline V gene data show CDR1 as MRHNA and CDR2 as SNTAGT. The CDR3 runs to 11 residues. The CDR3 DNA is TGTGCCAGCAGTTCGGGAGGTACGCAGTATTTT. Translating gives CASSSGGTQYF.

This clone was picked up many times. This chain connects TRBV6-2 or TRBV6-3 to TRBJ2-3; TRBD2 matches at 11 bases. Germline V gives CDR1 MNHEY, CDR2 SVGEGT. There are 16 residues in the CDR3. J lost 4 bases, V lost 0 bases, and 3 bases had no gene match. The CDR3: CASSYSSGGAADTQYF. DNA of the CDR3: TGTGCCAGCAGTTACTCTAGCGGGGGGGCCGCAGATACGCAGTATTTT.

The V gene is TRBV9, the J gene TRBJ1-4; TRBD1 is a possible D gene (6 bases). V was trimmed by 0 bases and J by 6 bases, leaving 6 bases between them. In germline, CDR1 is SGDLS, CDR2 YYNGEE. The CDR3 length is 13 residues. The CDR3 DNA sequence: TGTGCCAGCAGCGTAGGGACAGATGAAAAACTGTTTTTT. Residues: CASSVGTDEKLFF.

The CDR3 DNA reads TGTGCCAGCAGCGATAAGCGGGGCGGCGGCACTGAAGCTTTCTTT. It translates to CASSDKRGGGTEAFF. The chain employs TRBV5-5 and TRBJ1-1; tentatively, D is TRBD1 (5 bases). V dropped 4 bases and J dropped 4 bases, with 17 bases sitting between them. Germline lookup yields CDR1 SGHKS and CDR2 YYEKEE (reference sequence). The CDR3 runs to 15 residues.

This clone was seen more than once but under ten times. Other DNA sequences in this sample translate to the same CDR3. The chain employs TRBV2 and TRBJ1-5, with D perhaps matching TRBD1 (6 bases). In germline, CDR1 is SNHLY, CDR2 FYNNEI. Trimming cost V 6 bases and J 1 base, with 10 bases left between them. The CDR3 runs 14 residues. The CDR3 loop reads CASRQGLSNQPQHF. CDR3 sequence (DNA): TGTGCCAGCAGACAGGGATTGAGCAATCAGCCCCAGCATTTT.

This clone was seen just once. This chain links TRBV6-2 or TRBV6-3 with TRBJ2-1, with TRBD2 identical over 7 bases. Trimming removed 7 bases from V and 5 bases from J; junction bases left unmatched: 14. Germline CDR1 reads MNHEY; CDR2 reads SVGEGT. The CDR3 length is 16 residues. The CDR3 sequence: CASTPRSGTTHNEQFF. Here the CDR3 DNA reads TGTGCCAGCACCCCCAGGTCCGGGACTACACACAATGAGCAGTTCTTC.